This T cell receptor (beta chain) comes out of a study of T-cell reconstitution after alpha-beta-depleted transplantation in children. There are 14 residues in the CDR3. The V end was cut by 0 bases, the J end by 8 bases, with 11 bases between. The germline V gene encodes CDR1 LNHNV and CDR2 YYDKDF (reference sequence). Preparation of the TCRbeta library was carried out with unique molecular identifiers. Using its own MiXCR run on the PCR reads, TCRdb lists one record per CDR3 protein. The sample contains fewer than 700,000 distinct CDR3 sequences, roughly 23% of which appear only once. J is TRBJ2-1 and V is TRBV15; D tentatively fits TRBD1 or TRBD2 (5 bases each). The source was PBMCs, mostly from graft donor cells, collected 360 days after TCRalphabeta/CD19-depleted stem cell transplant. The receptor's source is a boy less than two years old who had a stem cell transplant for acute myeloid leukemia, so the T cells may come from the graft donor. CDR3 sequence reads: CATSRDTGDDEQFF. The CDR3 bases are TGTGCCACCAGCAGAGATACCGGGGACGATGAGCAGTTCTTC.